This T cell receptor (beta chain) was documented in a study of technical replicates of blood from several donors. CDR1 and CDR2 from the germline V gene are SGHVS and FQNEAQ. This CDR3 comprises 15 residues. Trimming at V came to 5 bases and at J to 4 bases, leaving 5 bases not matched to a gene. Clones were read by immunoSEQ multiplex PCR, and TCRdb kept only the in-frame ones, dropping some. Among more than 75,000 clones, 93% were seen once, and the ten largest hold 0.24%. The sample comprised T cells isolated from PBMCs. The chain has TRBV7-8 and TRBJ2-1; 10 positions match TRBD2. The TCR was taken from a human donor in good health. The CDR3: CASSTTAGGYNEQFF. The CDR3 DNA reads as TGTGCCAGCAGCACGACAGCGGGGGGGTACAATGAGCAGTTCTTC.